This TCR beta chain emerged from a study of cytomegalovirus exposure and HLA in healthy donors listed by TCRdb under 2017. Some background on the complete study: In an earlier analysis of under 600 of the donors, under 300 Gb of sequence data and roughly 100 million unique TCR beta sequences from 180 million or so T cells were reported. An early release covering about 600 HLA-typed donors comprised about 310 gigabases of sequencing data and around 80 million unique TCR sequences. The genetic ancestry cluster associated with self-reported Caucasian donors included about 84% of the approximately 430 genotyped donors. The study aimed to test whether signatures of past pathogen exposure could be identified by cataloging public T cell receptors. Using immunosequencing, the study profiled T cell repertoires from approximately 700 subjects and related those repertoires to cytomegalovirus serostatus. Besides the first cohort of roughly 640 subjects, a separate validation cohort made up of over a hundred different subjects was used. The study combined high-throughput TCR immunosequencing, statistical association of individual TCRs with disease status, and machine learning to predict cytomegalovirus infection status. A later analysis re-analyzed previously published TCR beta repertoires from 666 donors and added high-resolution HLA genotyping to study TCR occurrence patterns. Rather than using new phenotypic data, the later analysis identified candidate immune exposures from TCR beta sequences and from how often those sequences occurred across donors. In an earlier analysis of about 590 of the donors, high-throughput TCR beta sequencing was used to judge whether each TCR beta V gene segment behaved as functional or pseudogenic. Alongside the repertoire data, information on donor age, sex, ethnicity and CMV serostatus was compiled. A later genetic analysis used genome-wide SNP genotypes for about 65% of the roughly 670 donors, treating that subset as a discovery cohort. Every repertoire in the discovery cohort had been generated on one and the same sequencing platform. Both class I and class II loci were covered by HLA typing, at four-digit resolution. Typing coverage differed by locus: A, B, C, DRB1 and DQB1 were typed in roughly 620-630 donors, DQA1 in roughly 500, DPA1 in around 610, and DPB1 in about 450. Four to six DR-DQ haplotypes were handled as single units for association and clustering, since linkage in the cohort was strong. On average, approximately 250,000 unique TCR beta nucleotide sequences were sequenced per donor among a few hundred genotyped donors of the cohort, with 15% to 20% of those sequences being non-productive. Broad study findings and their caveats: In a later analysis, 15,000 to 20,000 TCR beta sequences were associated with specific HLA alleles at a false discovery rate of 0.05. Some IMGT-functional V segments, including TRBV6-2 and TRBV6-3, could not be distinguished by the 87-base-pair reads and were therefore excluded. The classifier was reported to diagnose cytomegalovirus status with high specificity and sensitivity in both the original and validation cohorts. According to the authors, the approach could potentially be generalized to other disease states and immunological phenotypes. According to a later analysis, TCR association rates differed among HLA loci, with DRB1 alleles showing the most associated TCRs and HLA-C alleles showing the fewest. While some public TCRs were present in many individuals, most TCR sequences turned up only very rarely across donors. Around 16 rarely observed V segments, including chromosome 9 orphons, were excluded from the earlier analysis of about 610 of the donors because counts were too low. V-gene and J-gene trimming of TCR beta chains was associated with a missense DCLRE1C variant in a later genetic analysis, and the association was replicated in an independent cohort. In a later analysis, most CMV-associated TCR beta chains were found to appear HLA-restricted, with HLA associations seemingly driven largely by CMV exposure. In vitro tests confirmed that a few of the cytomegalovirus-associated TCR beta chains recognize cytomegalovirus antigens. In the study, approximately 150 TCR beta chains were listed as associated with cytomegalovirus. Roughly uniform sequencing depth across donors was assumed in presence/absence analyses, although this assumption may not hold. CMV serostatus was the only immune exposure information available for the cohort. A further reported finding was that TCR beta sequences accurately predicted the HLA-A and HLA-B alleles for most subjects in the first cohort. A cluster of highly shared sequence variants was judged likely to represent a technical artifact of the sequencing pipeline. When HLA alleles, especially DR and DQ, strongly co-occurred, TCR associations were difficult to assign to individual alleles. In a later analysis, several top co-occurrence clusters were reported to appear linked to parvovirus B19, influenza, CMV and Epstein-Barr virus. Because HLA typing was missing for some donors at each locus, association tests included only the typed subset. Correlated functional status among segregating V segments might be attributable to linkage disequilibrium, but an unknown experimental factor could not be ruled out. Compared with the roughly 720-donor mean, donors in an Asian-associated ancestry cluster had fewer N-insertions in productive TCRs, according to a later genetic analysis. A later analysis found that HLA-associated TCR beta chains were more clonally expanded and had lower generation probabilities than equally common non-associated chains. Only TCR beta chains were sequenced in this cohort, and the absence of alpha or paired-chain data limited detectable features. In an earlier analysis of under 600 of the donors, most TCR beta V segments were observed in productive rearrangements about 87% or about 30% of the time, broadly matching IMGT annotations.

As concerns this clone: The target of this receptor is not known. Qualities for individual bases were not recorded, and no much larger clone is one base off.

Library prep was done by the immunoSEQ multiplex PCR assay. For the multiplex PCR, a mixture combining 60 forward primers for TCR Vbeta segments and 13 reverse primers for TCR Jbeta segments was used. A multiplex PCR assay on genomic DNA amplified the CDR3 region of rearranged TCR beta genes. On the Illumina HiSeq System, the amplified TCR beta libraries were sequenced as 87-base-pair reads. Turning to the authors' computational methods: A later analysis tallied 70 million to 100 million unique TCR beta chains across the 666 repertoires, and about 12 million of those chains were shared by two or more donors. Raw reads were error-corrected and collapsed into unique sequences with a nearest-neighbor algorithm that merged closely related sequences to remove PCR and sequencing errors. CDR3 sequences were aligned to IMGT reference sequences to assign V, D and J gene segments. For a sequence to be retained, a match of at least six nucleotides was required to both a V gene segment and a J gene segment. A rearrangement was called productive if the CDR3 had no stop codons and remained in frame with V and J, and every other rearrangement was called non-productive. Following IMGT convention, CDR3 was defined as the stretch from the second conserved V-encoded cysteine up to the conserved J-encoded phenylalanine. The earlier analysis of about 530 of the donors excluded any sequence lacking an unambiguous match to a single V gene segment. In an earlier analysis of 500 to 750 of the donors, V segments were called functional above 56.7% productive rearrangements and were called segregating when the between-donor standard deviation exceeded 5%. A statistical classification framework was built to diagnose cytomegalovirus status from the catalog of TCR beta chain sequences. A later analysis assigned V and J genes by comparing TCR nucleotide sequences with IMGT/GENE-DB human TR gene sequences. Using the TCRdist pipeline, a later analysis assigned CDR3 sequences along with most-parsimonious VDJ recombination scenarios. In a later analysis, each TCR beta chain was defined by its CDR3 amino acid sequence together with its V-gene family, and reads lacking a unique V-gene family were excluded. In a later analysis, 550 to 650 highly shared, low-generation-probability nucleotide sequences were removed to address suspected cross-contamination and a sequencing artifact. In a later analysis, a clonal expansion index for each public chain was calculated from normalized within-repertoire ranks of inferred template counts. In a later analysis, generation probabilities were computed with a VDJ recombination model fitted to out-of-frame rearrangements, and the resulting probabilities were checked against IGoR. A later analysis scored TCR-TCR, TCR-HLA and TCR-CMV co-occurrence with hypergeometric tests, applying a repertoire-size bias correction to TCR pairs. To estimate false discovery rates, a later analysis permuted the HLA or CMV assignments 20 times. In a later analysis, co-occurring TCRs were grouped using DBSCAN, and TCRdist sequence similarity was added for clustering within HLA-allele-positive subsets. For co-occurrence clustering, repertoires with fewer than 30,000 or more than 120,000 public chains were excluded, along with four to six repertoires with anomalous nucleotide sharing. TCRdb took this table from immuneACCESS and kept in-frame rearrangements with V and J called. Such tables lack part of the clones; where checked against another copy, unresolved V genes explain under half of the gap, and the rest is unexplained. The V and J calls and the clone size are those of that table, but D and trimming were determined from the DNA. This sample lists roughly 170,000 clones; just over 75% were detected once. 1.4% of the sample is held by the ten biggest clonotypes.

In total, more than 500 healthy bone marrow donors made up the cohort. At the time of sampling, every cohort member was nominally healthy, though immune exposures that went unrecorded were likely present. The donor tested CMV seropositive, placing the donor among the roughly 300 seropositive members of the cohort. Each donor provided a peripheral blood sample, and peripheral blood mononuclear cells were used for TCR beta sequencing. Genomic DNA extraction from the blood cell samples was performed with the Qiagen DNeasy Blood Extraction Kit. The germline V gene (reference sequence) sets CDR1 to SSHAT and CDR2 to FNYEAQ. V is clipped by 1 base and J by 5 bases, and the sequence between their germline boundaries is 12 bases long. The CDR3 contains 14 residues, cysteine and phenylalanine counted. The read is trimmed to its CDR3 DNA, 42 bases read in frame from base 1.

This chain is built from TRBV7-7 and TRBJ2-7; TRBD1 is a possible D gene, resting on 6 matching bases. Sequencing was performed on PBMCs. The receptor was isolated from a woman aged 25-40 years in good health and CMV-seropositive. The nucleotides read TGTGCCAGCAGCTTAGGGGTCAGGGGCCACGAGCAGTACTTC. The resulting protein is CASSLGVRGHEQYF. When the CDR3 is completed using the reference TRBV7-7 and TRBJ2-7 genes on either side, the full variable domain is GAGVSQSPRYKVTKRGQDVTLRCDPISSHATLYWYQQALGQGPEFLTYFNYEAQPDKSGLPSDRFSAERPEGSISTLTIQRTEQRDSAMYRCASSLGVRGHEQYFGPGTRLTVT.